This TCR beta chain appears in the sequencing data of a study of T cell responses to AZD1222 COVID-19 vaccine (dated by TCRdb to the early 2020s). With respect to the entire study: A total of approximately 230 trial participants underwent TCR sequencing, of whom some 210 received two doses of AZD1222 and around 25 received two doses of the MenACWY control vaccine. Trial participants were enrolled into age subgroups of 18-55, 56-69 and 70-plus years, which contained around 150, 29 and 61 TCR-sequenced participants, respectively.

Sample time point, as interpreted from the label and publication: about 28 days (+/-7) after the second vaccine dose. In the paper's terms, the treatment or condition label means: meningococcal conjugate vaccine given as trial control. Samples from vaccinated people were obtained from the UK trials COV001 and COV002, which included a single-blind randomized controlled phase 2/3 trial of AZD1222 (ChAdOx1 nCoV-19) in healthy adults. Trial participant PBMC samples were collected at day 0 and day 28 after the second dose for TCRbeta chain sequencing. This clone was seen more than once but under ten times. It lacks a known antigen. No much larger clonotype is one base removed from it; base qualities were not supplied. Overall study results and their limits: Nearly half of unique spike-specific TCRs reportedly recognized epitopes outside regions mutated in the B.1.351 and B.1.1.7 variants. Because no samples from the day 14 peak response were available, repertoires could be characterized only after the peak T cell response. Conclusions about previously exposed vaccinees are limited because only five or six AZD1222 recipients were SARS-CoV-2 seropositive at baseline. After two AZD1222 doses, spike-specific TCR breadth and depth were significantly higher than at day 0 and than in MenACWY recipients. Most participants were white British and females outnumbered males, and the authors suggested that clonal diversity may have been underestimated. In the small 56-69-year group, the increase in depth fell short of significance, most likely because of low power. CD4 TCRs associated with the vaccine covered the entire spike protein, and the dominant responses were in regions 160-218 and 743-854.

The CDR3 regions of human TCRbeta chains were subjected to immunosequencing. On the study's bioinformatics: TCRs in the repertoires were matched against a reference library of SARS-CoV-2-specific TCRs that had been generated with the MIRA antigen-specificity platform. Breadth was defined as the fraction of unique TCRs that were SARS-CoV-2-associated, and depth was defined as the fraction of total T cells that were SARS-CoV-2-associated. Using the MIRA data, each spike-specific TCR was mapped to the spike region that the TCR reacts to and placed in a CD4 or CD8 class. Log10-transformed breadth and depth values were compared by one-way ANOVA with Sidak's multiple comparisons tests. TCRdb limited this immuneACCESS table to in-frame rearrangements with V and J called. A share of clones is missing; checked studies link under half to unresolved V genes, and the rest is unexplained. D and trimming were read from the DNA, whereas the V and J calls and clone size are those reported in that table. Counted in this sample were roughly 200,000 clones; 85% to 95% of them appeared once. The ten largest account for around 0.96% of the sample.

CDR3 length: 13 amino acids, cysteine to phenylalanine. Only CDR3 DNA is held: 39 bases, read in frame from base 1. In the germline V gene, CDR1 corresponds to SGHRS and CDR2 to YFSETQ. Clipping removes 4 bases from V and 4 bases from J, with 2 as the unmatched junction base count. This clonotype was obtained from an adult who received the MenACWY meningococcal vaccine as a control. The chain is made from TRBV5-1 and TRBJ2-7; 10 bases in between match TRBD1. The sequences come from peripheral blood, collected 28 days after the second dose of the MenACWY control vaccine. Here is the DNA: TGCGCCAGCAGCCCGGACAGGGGGTACGAGCAGTACTTC. Its protein is CASSPDRGYEQYF.